This T cell receptor (beta chain) originates from a study of cytomegalovirus exposure and HLA in healthy donors. Overall study results and limits: Reportedly, fewer N-insertions than the 666-donor mean appeared in an Asian-associated ancestry cluster in a later analysis. Cytomegalovirus status was reportedly diagnosed by the classifier with high sensitivity and specificity.

The germline V gene has CDR1 SGHTA and CDR2 FQGNSA. The V and J ends lost 4 bases and 6 bases, in that order; junction bases with no gene match: 3. CDR3 length: 15 amino acids. For this clone: Its antigen is unknown.

It was with 60 Vbeta and 13 Jbeta primers that the PCR ran. Authors' processing steps: In a later analysis, of around 83 million unique beta chains, some 10 million appeared in at least two donors. Clones were sequenced by immunoSEQ multiplex PCR, and TCRdb holds only the in-frame ones, with some missing. V and J calls and clone size are given by that table; D and trimming were obtained from the DNA. This repertoire shows 75,000 to 95,000 clones, over 55% found once; its top ten account for roughly 6%. The sequenced sample was PBMCs. The sequence was obtained from a woman in her twenties or thirties in good health and CMV-seronegative. This rearrangement joins TRBV7-2 to TRBJ2-4; TRBD2 agrees at 13 bases. In DNA, the CDR3 is TGTGCCAGCAGCTCGGGGACTAGCGGGGCAAACATTCAGTACTTC. Translated, it gives CASSSGTSGANIQYF.